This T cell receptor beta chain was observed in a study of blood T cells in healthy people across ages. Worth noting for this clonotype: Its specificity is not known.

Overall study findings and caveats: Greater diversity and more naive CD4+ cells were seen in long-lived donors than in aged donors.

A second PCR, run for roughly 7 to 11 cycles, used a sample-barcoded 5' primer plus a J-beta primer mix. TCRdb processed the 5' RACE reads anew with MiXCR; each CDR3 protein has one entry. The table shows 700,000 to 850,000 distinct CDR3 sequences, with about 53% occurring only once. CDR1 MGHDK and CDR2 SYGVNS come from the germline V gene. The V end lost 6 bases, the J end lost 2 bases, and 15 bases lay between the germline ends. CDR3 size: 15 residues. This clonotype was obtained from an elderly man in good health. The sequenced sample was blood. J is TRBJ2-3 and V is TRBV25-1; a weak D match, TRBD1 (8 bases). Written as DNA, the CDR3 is TGTGCCAGCAGCCGGACAGGGACTAACACAGATACGCAGTATTTT. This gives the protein CASSRTGTNTDTQYF. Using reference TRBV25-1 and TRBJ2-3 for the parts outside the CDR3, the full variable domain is EADIYQTPRYLVIGTGKKITLECSQTMGHDKMYWYQQDPGMELHLIHYSYGVNSTEKGDLSSESTVSRIRTEHFPLTLESARPSHTSQYLCASSRTGTNTDTQYFGPGTRLTVL.